This T cell receptor beta chain was obtained from a study of blood T cell repertoires in COVID-19. Enrolment of Seattle patients took place during active infection, and they were followed longitudinally. Original handling: Counts of nucleated cells, estimated from reference gene primer amplification, were obtained. Some clones are missing from TCRdb's copy, which holds only in-frame ones; the method was immunoSEQ multiplex PCR. D and trimming come from the DNA, and the V and J calls and clone size come from that table. The data contain a few hundred thousand clones, about 86% of them singletons. The J segment lost 7 bases and the V segment lost 2 bases, leaving 14 bases of the junction unmatched. Germline lookup yields CDR1 MNHEY and CDR2 SMNVEV (reference sequence). The CDR3 consists of 17 residues.

The receptor's source is a person aged 65 to 85 with COVID-19, enrolled during active disease. The V call is TRBV27, the J call TRBJ2-1, with 7 positions matching TRBD1. The specimen was peripheral blood. DNA for the CDR3: TGTGCCAGCAGTTTAAGGGAAGGGGGCTATTTAGGGAATGAGCAGTTCTTC. It translates to CASSLREGGYLGNEQFF.